The next 7 T cell receptor beta chains were all read from a single sample in a study of cytomegalovirus exposure and HLA in healthy donors. PCR was performed using 60 Vbeta and 13 Jbeta primers. Sequencing used immunoSEQ multiplex PCR; TCRdb keeps in-frame clones, though not all of them. The table shows about 150,000 clones, with approximately 81% occurring only once. The sequenced sample was PBMCs. The source of these receptors is a woman younger than 35 in good health and CMV-seronegative.

This chain uses TRBV6-5 with TRBJ2-1; 7 nucleotides line up with TRBD2. V was clipped by 5 bases and J by 6 bases; unmatched bases: 10. In germline, CDR1 is MNHEY, CDR2 SVGAGI. There are 15 residues in the CDR3. The chain's CDR3 is CASSAPGLTINEQFF. The CDR3 coding sequence is TGTGCCAGCAGTGCGCCGGGACTAACTATCAATGAGCAGTTCTTC.

The gene calls are TRBV13 and TRBJ2-1; TRBD1 matches at 7 bases. Trimming took 1 base from V and 6 from J; bases not matched to a gene: 6. This CDR3 comprises 15 residues. Germline V gene lookup returns CDR1 PRHDT and CDR2 FYEKMQ (reference sequence). The CDR3 loop is CASSLEGALLNEQFF. The CDR3 nucleotides are TGTGCCAGCAGCTTAGAGGGGGCGCTTCTCAATGAGCAGTTCTTC.

This clone was counted a few times. This chain uses TRBV7-9 with TRBJ2-6, with 7 bases lining up with TRBD1. This CDR3 spans 18 amino acids. The V and J ends lost 3 bases and 1 base, in that order; junction bases with no gene match: 9. Germline V gene lookup returns CDR1 SEHNR and CDR2 FQNEAQ (reference sequence). In DNA, the CDR3 is TGTGCCAGCAGCTTTCAGTGGACAGGAGGTTCTGGGGCCAACGTCCTGACTTTC. Amino acids: CASSFQWTGGSGANVLTF.

V usage is TRBV20-1 and J usage is TRBJ2-7; D may be TRBD1 (6 bases). The CDR3 length is 11 residues. The V gene's germline CDR1 is DFQATT and CDR2 SNEGSKA (reference sequence). V gave up 6 bases and J gave up 5 bases, with 11 bases separating them. DNA of the CDR3: TGCAGTGCCCAATGGGGGCACGAGCAGTACTTC. It yields the protein CSAQWGHEQYF.

The chain is built from TRBV19 and TRBJ2-1; no clear D gene. Germline CDR1 is LNHDA and CDR2 is SQIVND (reference sequence). There are 12 residues in the CDR3. V dropped 9 bases and J dropped 0 bases, with 6 bases sitting between them. In DNA, the CDR3 is TGTGCCAGCGGTAGCTCCTACAATGAGCAGTTCTTC. This encodes CASGSSYNEQFF.

The chain employs TRBV19 and TRBJ2-1, with 12 bases aligning to TRBD2. V gave up 1 base and J gave up 9 bases; unmatched junction bases: 13. The CDR3 contains 18 residues. In germline, CDR1 is LNHDA, CDR2 SQIVND (reference sequence). Written as DNA, the CDR3 is TGTGCCAGTAGTATAGTACGGCTAGCGGGAGGGTCCCTCGGTGAGCAGTTCTTC. This sequence encodes CASSIVRLAGGSLGEQFF.

The chain has TRBV2 and TRBJ2-1; TRBD2 agrees at 9 bases. V lost 5 bases and J lost 4; bases outside the gene matches: 18. The germline gives CDR1 SNHLY, CDR2 FYNNEI. CDR3 size: 19 residues. CDR3 protein: CASSPRHYLERGVYNEQFF. The CDR3 DNA is TGTGCCAGCAGTCCACGACATTATCTGGAGCGGGGGGTATACAATGAGCAGTTCTTC.